This T cell receptor beta chain was recorded in a study of graft-versus-host responses after intestinal transplantation. J was trimmed by 4 bases and V by 3 bases; bases with no gene match: 8. The length of the CDR3 is 15 residues. Germline CDR1 LNHDA, CDR2 SQIVND (reference sequence). Concerning this clone: Its antigen remains unknown.

Lamina propria and intraepithelial lymphocytes were released by processing graft tissue. Profiled with immunoSEQ multiplex PCR; TCRdb holds only in-frame clones, not every one. The sample includes fewer than 10,000 clones, about two thirds of them seen just once. Study conclusions and caveats: Detected in recipient marrow were GvH clones, some of which were first observed in ileum or blood. Peak GvH clone levels in circulation were associated with early post-transplant HvG declines.

The starting material was ileum tissue, obtained less than 470 days after transplant. This chain connects TRBV19 to TRBJ1-2; 7 bases align to TRBD1. The clonotype was recovered from a human patient who received an intestinal transplant, so some T cells may come from the graft donor. The CDR3 DNA follows: TGTGCCAGTAGTATTGGGAACAGGGGCGCCTATGGCTACACCTTC. The encoded protein is CASSIGNRGAYGYTF.